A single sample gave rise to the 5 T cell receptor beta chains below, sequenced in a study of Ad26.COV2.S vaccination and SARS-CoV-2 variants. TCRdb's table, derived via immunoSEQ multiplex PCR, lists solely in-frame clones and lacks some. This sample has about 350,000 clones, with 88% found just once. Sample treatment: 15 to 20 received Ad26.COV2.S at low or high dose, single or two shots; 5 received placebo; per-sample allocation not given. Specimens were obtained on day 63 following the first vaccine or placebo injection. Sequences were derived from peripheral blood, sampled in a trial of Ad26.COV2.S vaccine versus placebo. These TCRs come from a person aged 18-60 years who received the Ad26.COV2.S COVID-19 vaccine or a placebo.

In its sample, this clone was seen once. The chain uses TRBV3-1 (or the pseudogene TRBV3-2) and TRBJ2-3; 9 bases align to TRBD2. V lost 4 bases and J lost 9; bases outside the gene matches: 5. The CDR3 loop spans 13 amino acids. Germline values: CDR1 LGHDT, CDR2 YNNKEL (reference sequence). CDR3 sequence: CASSPGLALTQYF. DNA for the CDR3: TGTGCCAGCAGCCCGGGACTAGCCCTAACGCAGTATTTT.

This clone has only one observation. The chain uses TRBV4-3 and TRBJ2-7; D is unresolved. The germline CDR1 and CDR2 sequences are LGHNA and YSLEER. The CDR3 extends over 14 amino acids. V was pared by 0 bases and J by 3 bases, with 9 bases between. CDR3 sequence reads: CASSQERQIYEQYF. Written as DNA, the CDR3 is TGCGCCAGCAGCCAAGAACGTCAGATCTACGAGCAGTACTTC.

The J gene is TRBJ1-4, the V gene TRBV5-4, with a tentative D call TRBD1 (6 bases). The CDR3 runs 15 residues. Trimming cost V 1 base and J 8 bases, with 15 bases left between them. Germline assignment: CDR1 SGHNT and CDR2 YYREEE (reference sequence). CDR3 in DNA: TGTGCCAGCAGCTTGCCAGGGGCAGGGGAGGAAAAACTGTTTTTT. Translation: CASSLPGAGEEKLFF.

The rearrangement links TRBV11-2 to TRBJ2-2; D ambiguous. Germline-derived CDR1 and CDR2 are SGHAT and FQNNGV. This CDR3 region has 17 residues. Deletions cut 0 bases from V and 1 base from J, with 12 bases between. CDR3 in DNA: TGTGCCAGCAGCTTAGATGGTTGGACCGGGAACACCGGGGAGCTGTTTTTT. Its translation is CASSLDGWTGNTGELFF.

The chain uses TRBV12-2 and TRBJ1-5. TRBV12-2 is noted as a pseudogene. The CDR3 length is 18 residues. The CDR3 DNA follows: TGTGCAAGTCGCTTAGGGAGTTCGGGGGGACGGCGCAATCAGCCCCAGCATTTT. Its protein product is CASRLGSSGGRRNQPQHF.